The TCR beta chain under discussion was sequenced for a study of tumor-infiltrating lymphocytes in glioblastoma multiforme. Three nested ARM-PCR rounds with V-beta and C-beta primers built TCRB libraries. TCRB cDNA was made from approximately 0.5 ug total RNA. Using its own MiXCR run on the multiplex PCR reads, TCRdb lists one record per CDR3 protein. The sample has over 10,000 distinct CDR3 sequences, 66% seen once. The CDR3 runs to 13 residues. CDR1 and CDR2 (germline): SQVTM, ANQGSEA. The junction had 10 bases not matched to a gene; V was cut back by 2 bases and J by 9 bases. With regard to this clonotype: What it binds is unknown.

General study points: Clone frequencies may be distorted by unequal TCR transcripts per cell.

Sequencing was performed on brain tumor tissue. V gene TRBV29-1 combines with J gene TRBJ2-7; TRBD1 aligns across 7 bases. This TCR was sampled from a male donor with glioblastoma. The CDR3 bases are TGCAGCGTTGAAATTTTAGGGGGCGGTGTGCAGTACTTC. Amino acid sequence: CSVEILGGGVQYF.